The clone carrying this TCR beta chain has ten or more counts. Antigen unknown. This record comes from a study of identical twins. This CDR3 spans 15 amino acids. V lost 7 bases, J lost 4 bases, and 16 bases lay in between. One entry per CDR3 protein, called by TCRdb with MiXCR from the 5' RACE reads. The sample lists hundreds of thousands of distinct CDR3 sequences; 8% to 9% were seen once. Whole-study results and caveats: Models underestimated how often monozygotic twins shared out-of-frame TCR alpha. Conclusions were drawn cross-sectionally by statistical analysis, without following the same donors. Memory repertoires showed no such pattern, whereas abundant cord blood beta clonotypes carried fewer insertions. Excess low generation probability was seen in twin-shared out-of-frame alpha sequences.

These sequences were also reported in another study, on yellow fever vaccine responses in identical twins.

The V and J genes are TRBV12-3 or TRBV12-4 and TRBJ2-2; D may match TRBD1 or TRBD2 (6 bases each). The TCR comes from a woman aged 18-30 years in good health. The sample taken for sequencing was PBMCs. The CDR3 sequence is CASIGGGLGTGELFF. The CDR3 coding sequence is TGTGCCAGCATTGGTGGGGGGCTCGGCACCGGGGAGCTGTTTTTT.